These 26 T cell receptor beta chains originate from one sample sequenced in a study of T-cell memory formation after mild COVID-19. TCRdb processed the 5' RACE reads anew with MiXCR; each CDR3 protein has one entry. This repertoire shows around 250,000 distinct CDR3 sequences, around 17% found once; its top ten account for around 20%. The sequencing sample was made of PBMCs or a T cell subset sorted from them (not recorded which). The receptors shown here come from a man in his late teens or twenties who had mild COVID-19 (a few samples of this study predate the infection). Cell type and time point are not known.

This clonotype has a handful of counts. In DNA form, the CDR3 reads TGTGCCAGCTCGCTCGGGACCCAGCCTCGGGGGACTGAAGCTTTCTTT. As protein: CASSLGTQPRGTEAFF. The gene calls are TRBV18 and TRBJ1-1, with D perhaps matching TRBD1 (5 bases). V gave up 6 bases and J gave up 5 bases, with 22 bases separating them. This CDR3 contains 16 residues. Germline V lookup: CDR1 KGHSH, CDR2 LQKENI.

This clonotype has just a few counts. The V call is TRBV5-1, the J call TRBJ2-3, with 8 bases lining up with TRBD2. This CDR3 has 14 residues. Germline V gene lookup returns CDR1 SGHRS and CDR2 YFSETQ. V was pared by 2 bases and J by 4 bases, with 3 bases of the junction left unmatched. CDR3 sequence reads: CASSFGRASDTQYF. The CDR3 DNA follows: TGCGCCAGCAGCTTCGGGAGGGCATCAGATACGCAGTATTTT.

This sequence joins TRBV12-3 or TRBV12-4 and TRBJ2-3; tentatively, D is TRBD2 (5 bases). CDR3 length: 17 residues. Trimming left V 4 bases short and J 1 base short, with 18 bases between. The CDR3 spells CASSSPPGNGRTDTQYF. As DNA, the CDR3 is TGTGCCAGCAGTTCCCCCCCGGGGAACGGCCGCACAGATACGCAGTATTTT.

This clonotype has just a few counts. This chain links TRBV7-9 with TRBJ2-1; weak D call: TRBD1 (6 bases). This CDR3 has 11 amino acids. Germline V gene lookup returns CDR1 SEHNR and CDR2 FQNEAQ (reference sequence). Trimming left V 5 bases short and J 10 bases short, with 9 bases between. The CDR3 DNA is TGTGCCAGCAGCACTCAGGGGGAGCAGTTCTTC. It encodes CASSTQGEQFF.

This clonotype was seen at least ten times. The chain is built from TRBV7-8 and TRBJ2-4, with D perhaps matching TRBD2 (5 bases). V was trimmed by 1 base and J by 7 bases, leaving 11 bases between them. Looked up from germline, CDR1 is SGHVS and CDR2 is FQNEAQ. The length of the CDR3 is 14 residues. The CDR3 spells CASSLGRTSNIQYF. As DNA, the CDR3 is TGTGCCAGCAGCTTAGGTCGGACTTCTAACATTCAGTACTTC.

In its sample, this clonotype was seen a few times. This chain links TRBV10-3 with TRBJ2-3, with 9 nucleotides matching TRBD2. Germline V CDR1 and CDR2: ENHRY, SYGVKD. V lost 9 bases and J lost 2; bases outside the gene matches: 6. The CDR3 spans 14 residues. CDR3 in amino acids: CAISSGVITDTQYF. The CDR3 region has the DNA TGTGCCATTTCTAGCGGGGTCATCACAGATACGCAGTATTTT.

This clonotype was seen a few times. V and J are TRBV27 and TRBJ1-1; 8 bases fit TRBD1. The germline gives CDR1 MNHEY, CDR2 SMNVEV (reference sequence). The CDR3 extends over 14 amino acids. V lost 4 bases and J lost 4; bases outside the gene matches: 5. CDR3 DNA sequence: TGTGCCAGCAGTTACACAGGGGGTGGCACTGAAGCTTTCTTT. Translating gives CASSYTGGGTEAFF.

The chain is built from TRBV27 and TRBJ2-1, with D perhaps matching TRBD1 or TRBD2 (5 bases each). Germline CDR1 reads MNHEY; CDR2 reads SMNVEV (reference sequence). The V and J ends lost 1 base and 9 bases respectively, with 16 bases between them. This CDR3 is 15 amino acids long. The CDR3 bases are TGTGCCAGCAGTTTATGGGATCCCGGGGCCTCTGAGCAGTTCTTC. Translating it yields CASSLWDPGASEQFF.

This clonotype was observed at least ten times. The V and J genes are TRBV27 and TRBJ2-5; D is ambiguous. V lost 6 bases and J lost 4, with 15 bases in between. Germline V gene data show CDR1 as MNHEY and CDR2 as SMNVEV (reference sequence). The CDR3 is 14 amino acids. The CDR3 reads CASRSGGFGETQYF. The DNA of the CDR3 is TGTGCCAGCAGATCTGGTGGGTTTGGAGAGACCCAGTACTTC.

The chain recombines TRBV29-1 with TRBJ1-1; no clear D gene. V dropped 1 base and J dropped 7 bases, with 10 bases sitting between them. Germline CDR1 reads SQVTM; CDR2 reads ANQGSEA. This CDR3 is built from 12 residues. The CDR3 sequence: CSVEGPPNEAFF. The CDR3 nucleotides read TGCAGCGTTGAAGGCCCCCCTAATGAAGCTTTCTTT.

The chain joins TRBV12-3 or TRBV12-4 to TRBJ1-1; D remains ambiguous. The CDR3 loop spans 15 amino acids. The V end was cut by 3 bases, the J end by 3 bases, with 14 bases between. CDR3 residues: CASSFHFTLDTEAFF. The CDR3 nucleotides are TGTGCCAGCAGTTTCCACTTTACCCTGGACACTGAAGCTTTCTTT.

The chain uses TRBV14 and TRBJ2-7; 8 positions match TRBD2. CDR3 size: 13 residues. Looked up from germline, CDR1 is SGHDN and CDR2 is FVKESK. V shed 0 bases, J shed 8 bases, and the junction held 3 bases outside the gene matches. CDR3 sequence: CASSQELAAQQYF. Written as DNA, the CDR3 is TGTGCCAGCAGCCAAGAACTAGCGGCACAGCAGTACTTC.

This chain connects TRBV20-1 to TRBJ2-3; possible D gene TRBD2, 7 bases. CDR1 is DFQATT and CDR2 is SNEGSKA in the germline V gene (reference sequence). The CDR3 runs to 15 residues. Trimming pared 4 bases from V and 5 bases from J, leaving 19 bases between. The CDR3 DNA sequence: TGCAGTGCTACCTCCCGGGGGGCCGGTAGAGATACGCAGTATTTT. Encoded protein: CSATSRGAGRDTQYF.

V and J are TRBV12-3 or TRBV12-4 and TRBJ2-4, with 10 bases matching TRBD2. The CDR3 covers 14 residues. J gave up 8 bases and V 2 bases, and 3 bases lay outside the gene matches. The CDR3 protein is CASSLSLAGDIQYF. The CDR3 DNA reads TGTGCCAGCAGTTTAAGCCTAGCGGGGGACATTCAGTACTTC.

There are a few counts of this clonotype. The chain is built from TRBV10-2 and TRBJ2-1, with D possibly matching TRBD1 (5 bases). CDR1 WSHSY and CDR2 SAAADI come from the germline V gene. The V end was cut by 4 bases, the J end by 0 bases, with 34 bases between. CDR3 length equals 23 residues. Here the CDR3 DNA reads TGCGCCAGCAGTGGACAGAGCCCATCTCGAAGACAACAGATCTCGCTCTCCTACAATGAGCAGTTCTTC. Translating gives CASSGQSPSRRQQISLSYNEQFF.

Only a few counts were recorded for this clonotype. This chain uses TRBV7-2 with TRBJ2-4; a possible D gene is TRBD2 (5 bases). Germline-derived CDR1 and CDR2 are SGHTA and FQGNSA. V was pared by 2 bases and J by 0 bases, with 14 bases between. The CDR3 covers 17 residues. DNA of the CDR3: TGTGCCAGCAGCTTATCGCGGGTTTACTCAGCCAAAAACATTCAGTACTTC. This encodes CASSLSRVYSAKNIQYF.

This clonotype showed up just a few times. The chain recombines TRBV20-1 with TRBJ1-1; no clear D gene. Germline V gives CDR1 DFQATT, CDR2 SNEGSKA (reference sequence). The CDR3 totals 13 residues. The V and J ends lost 3 bases and 2 bases respectively, with 10 bases between them. CDR3 residues: CSASRQANTEAFF. CDR3 sequence (DNA): TGCAGTGCTAGCCGTCAGGCCAACACTGAAGCTTTCTTT.

The chain has TRBV5-1 and TRBJ1-5, with a weak D call TRBD1 (6 bases). The CDR3 has 15 residues. Germline lookup yields CDR1 SGHRS and CDR2 YFSETQ. The V and J ends lost 4 bases and 6 bases respectively, with 17 bases between them. This chain's CDR3 is CASSETGARGQPQHF. The CDR3 DNA reads TGCGCCAGCAGCGAGACGGGGGCGCGGGGTCAGCCCCAGCATTTT.

In this sample, this clonotype turned up a few times. The gene calls are TRBV7-2 and TRBJ2-3; D is possibly TRBD2 (6 bases). Germline lookup yields CDR1 SGHTA and CDR2 FQGNSA. The CDR3 is 13 amino acids. V lost 4 bases, J lost 6 bases, and 11 bases lay in between. The CDR3 region is CASSYLGGDTQYF. Here the CDR3 DNA reads TGTGCCAGCAGCTACCTAGGAGGGGATACGCAGTATTTT.

This clonotype was found many times. The V call is TRBV20-1, the J call TRBJ2-3, with D unresolved. The CDR3 sequence is 15 residues long. Germline V gives CDR1 DFQATT, CDR2 SNEGSKA (reference sequence). Trimming pared 1 base from V and 1 base from J, leaving 12 bases between. For the CDR3, the DNA is TGCAGTGCTAGAGCACAGACCTCCGGCACAGATACGCAGTATTTT. This codes for CSARAQTSGTDTQYF.

This clonotype occurred a few times. This sequence joins TRBV20-1 and TRBJ2-3; D not resolved. Germline V gene data show CDR1 as DFQATT and CDR2 as SNEGSKA (reference sequence). The CDR3 is 13 residues long. V was pared by 6 bases and J by 2 bases, with 12 bases between. In nucleotides, the CDR3 is TGCAGTGCCGCCCCGGATCTCACAGATACGCAGTATTTT. Amino acid sequence: CSAAPDLTDTQYF.

Only a few counts were recorded for this clonotype. This chain joins TRBV6-1 and TRBJ1-1; 7 nucleotides match TRBD1. Germline loops: CDR1 MNHNS, CDR2 SASEGT. V was clipped by 5 bases and J by 0 bases; unmatched bases: 3. The CDR3 covers 14 residues. The CDR3, as DNA: TGTGCCAGCAGTTACAGGGGATTGAACACTGAAGCTTTCTTT. This encodes CASSYRGLNTEAFF.

The rearrangement joins TRBV7-6 to TRBJ2-3; D tentatively fits TRBD1 or TRBD2 (5 bases each). V lost 5 bases to trimming and J lost 7 bases, with 16 bases between them. Germline V gene lookup returns CDR1 SGHVS and CDR2 FNYEAQ. The CDR3 totals 14 residues. CDR3 in amino acids: CASSLGTLRNTQYF. The CDR3 region has the DNA TGTGCCAGCAGCCTAGGGACCCTTAGGAATACGCAGTATTTT.

This clonotype was recorded a few times. The chain carries TRBV4-2 and TRBJ2-3; the match to TRBD1 covers 7 bases. The CDR3 is 17 amino acids. Germline V gene data show CDR1 as LGHNA and CDR2 as YNFKEQ. The V segment lost 0 bases and the J segment 1 base; nucleotides outside the gene matches: 7. The CDR3 is CASSQDLHRGRTDTQYF. For the CDR3, the DNA is TGTGCCAGCAGCCAAGATCTTCACAGGGGTCGCACAGATACGCAGTATTTT.

This clonotype was counted a few times. The V gene is TRBV7-6, the J gene TRBJ1-6, with D unresolved. The CDR3 spans 16 residues. V was clipped by 5 bases and J by 5 bases, with 16 bases between them. Germline-derived CDR1 and CDR2 are SGHVS and FNYEAQ. The CDR3 coding sequence is TGTGCCAGCAGCCGTCATACGAGGGCCAATAATTCACCCCTCCACTTT. Encoded protein: CASSRHTRANNSPLHF.

In this sample, this clonotype turned up a few times. Here the CDR3 DNA reads TGTGCCAGCAGCTCACGACCGGGACAGGGGGGTTACGAGCAGTACTTC. Amino acid sequence: CASSSRPGQGGYEQYF. The gene calls are TRBV7-8 and TRBJ2-7, with TRBD1 matching 11 bases. Germline-derived CDR1 and CDR2 are SGHVS and FQNEAQ. This CDR3 comprises 16 residues. The V and J ends lost 4 bases and 4 bases, in that order; junction bases with no gene match: 9.